These 21 T cell receptor beta chains were all obtained from the same sample, sequenced in a study of cytomegalovirus exposure and HLA in healthy donors. The PCR made use of 60 Vbeta and 13 Jbeta primers. TCRdb's table, derived via immunoSEQ multiplex PCR, lists solely in-frame clones and lacks some. This sample has some 150,000 clones, with 75% to 80% found just once. Input material: PBMCs. These receptors came from a male donor in good health and CMV-seronegative.

V usage is TRBV7-8 and J usage is TRBJ2-3, with a weak D call TRBD1 (6 bases). Germline CDR1 and CDR2: SGHVS and FQNEAQ. There are 15 residues in the CDR3. The V and J ends lost 5 bases and 0 bases respectively, with 12 bases between them. CDR3 sequence (DNA): TGTGCCAGCAGCGGCGCCCAGGGGAGCACAGATACGCAGTATTTT. Translated, it gives CASSGAQGSTDTQYF.

V and J are TRBV5-4 and TRBJ2-1; weak D call: TRBD2 (6 bases). From germline, CDR1 is SGHNT and CDR2 YYREEE (reference sequence). The V end lost 0 bases, the J end lost 6 bases, and 16 bases lay between the germline ends. The CDR3 covers 16 residues. Written as DNA, the CDR3 is TGTGCCAGCAGCTTGGCCATCGGGGGAGGAAGCAATGAGCAGTTCTTC. Translating it yields CASSLAIGGGSNEQFF.

The chain joins TRBV5-1 to TRBJ2-2, with D unresolved. This CDR3 contains 13 residues. V dropped 3 bases and J dropped 0 bases, with 3 bases sitting between them. Germline values: CDR1 SGHRS, CDR2 YFSETQ. CDR3 nucleotide sequence: TGCGCCAGCAGCTACTCGAACACCGGGGAGCTGTTTTTT. Protein product: CASSYSNTGELFF.

The chain is built from TRBV7-6 and TRBJ2-7, with 9 positions matching TRBD1. The length of the CDR3 is 16 residues. Germline V lookup: CDR1 SGHVS, CDR2 FNYEAQ. V lost 1 base and J lost 4; bases outside the gene matches: 8. The chain's CDR3 is CASSLELGQGKYEQYF. In nucleotides, the CDR3 is TGTGCCAGCAGCTTAGAATTGGGACAGGGAAAGTACGAGCAGTACTTC. The variable domain in full, with the rest retrieved from reference TRBV7-6 and TRBJ2-7, is GAGVSQSPRYKVTKRGQDVALRCDPISGHVSLYWYRQALGQGPEFLTYFNYEAQQDKSGLPNDRFSAERPEGSISTLTIQRTEQRDSAMYRCASSLELGQGKYEQYFGPGTRLTVT.

This sequence joins TRBV19 and TRBJ2-7; 8 bases agree with TRBD2. Trimming cost V 5 bases and J 2 bases; bases outside gene matches: 8. CDR3 length equals 15 residues. CDR1 is LNHDA and CDR2 is SQIVND in the germline V gene (reference sequence). This chain's CDR3 is CASSPFSGSPYEQYF. The CDR3 DNA sequence: TGTGCCAGTAGTCCATTCAGCGGGAGCCCCTACGAGCAGTACTTC.

V gene TRBV19 combines with J gene TRBJ1-2; 7 bases fit TRBD1. With V trimmed by 6 bases and J by 0 bases, 4 bases remained unmatched. Germline V lookup: CDR1 LNHDA, CDR2 SQIVND (reference sequence). The length of the CDR3 is 14 residues. The CDR3 DNA follows: TGTGCCAGTAGCGGACAGGCAACTAACTATGGCTACACCTTC. Its translation is CASSGQATNYGYTF.

The rearrangement links TRBV28 to TRBJ2-7; D gene uncertain. The CDR3 extends over 12 amino acids. CDR1 is MDHEN and CDR2 is SYDVKM in the germline V gene. The germline V and J ends were trimmed by 6 bases and 0 bases, with 6 bases remaining between them. CDR3 nucleotide sequence: TGTGCCAGCAGCCACAGCTCCTACGAGCAGTACTTC. Its translation: CASSHSSYEQYF.

This clone was seen a few times. One end of the junction fails to match germline, which may point to a read error. The genes are TRBV7-9 and TRBJ1-2, with a tentative D call TRBD1 (5 bases). The CDR3 is 16 amino acids. Germline V gene lookup returns CDR1 SEHNR and CDR2 FQNEAQ (reference sequence). The CDR3: CSSSTQTAPTNYGYTF. The CDR3 nucleotides are TGTTCCAGCAGCACCCAGACAGCCCCGACTAACTATGGCTACACCTTC.

The chain recombines TRBV29-1 with TRBJ1-2, with D hard to call. The germline CDR1 and CDR2 sequences are SQVTM and ANQGSEA. The CDR3 extends over 11 amino acids. The V and J ends lost 4 bases and 6 bases respectively, with 9 bases between them. CDR3 loop: CSVVPVDGYTF. DNA of the CDR3: TGCAGCGTTGTGCCCGTAGATGGCTACACCTTC.

This chain links TRBV11-3 with TRBJ2-7, with 12 nucleotides matching TRBD1. Germline V gene lookup returns CDR1 SGHNT and CDR2 YENEEA. V dropped 5 bases and J dropped 6; count of bases not matched to a gene: 5. This CDR3 spans 14 amino acids. The CDR3 reads CASSPRDRGREQYF. In DNA, the CDR3 is TGTGCCAGCAGCCCCCGGGACAGGGGGCGCGAGCAGTACTTC.

The chain has TRBV7-9 and TRBJ2-3; D remains ambiguous. The CDR3 runs 12 residues. Trimming stripped 6 bases from V and 2 bases from J, with 6 bases between. Germline V gene data show CDR1 as SEHNR and CDR2 as FQNEAQ (reference sequence). The CDR3: CASRLYTDTQYF. CDR3 bases: TGTGCCAGCAGGCTCTACACAGATACGCAGTATTTT.

The CDR3 nucleotides are TGCGCCAGCAGCCCCGGGACAGGACGGGGAGAGCAGTACTTC. Its protein product is CASSPGTGRGEQYF. The V call is TRBV5-1, the J call TRBJ2-7; 8 positions agree with TRBD1. The ends lost 4 bases at V and 7 bases at J; junction bases unmatched: 10. Germline assignment: CDR1 SGHRS and CDR2 YFSETQ. The CDR3 sequence is 14 residues long. Looking up the rest from reference TRBV5-1 and TRBJ2-7 gives the full variable domain: KAGVTQTPRYLIKTRGQQVTLSCSPISGHRSVSWYQQTPGQGLQFLFEYFSETQRNKGNFPGRFSGRQFSNSRSEMNVSTLELGDSALYLCASSPGTGRGEQYFGPGTRLTVT.

This clone was seen more than once but under ten times. The chain employs TRBV5-4 and TRBJ1-1; the D is unclear. V gave up 4 bases and J gave up 2 bases, with 9 bases separating them. Germline assignment: CDR1 SGHNT and CDR2 YYREEE (reference sequence). The CDR3 is 13 amino acids. The CDR3 DNA is TGTGCCAGCAGCCTTCAGGCAAACACTGAAGCTTTCTTT. Translated, it gives CASSLQANTEAFF. Variable domain in full (rest from reference TRBV5-4 and TRBJ1-1): ETGVTQSPTHLIKTRGQQVTLRCSSQSGHNTVSWYQQALGQGPQFIFQYYREEENGRGNFPPRFSGLQFPNYSSELNVNALELDDSALYLCASSLQANTEAFFGQGTRLTVV.

The CDR3 protein is CASSPGGNSGNTIYF. CDR3 DNA sequence: TGCGCCAGCAGCCCAGGGGGCAACTCTGGAAACACCATATATTTT. The chain employs TRBV5-1 and TRBJ1-3; 8 bases are shared with TRBD1. Per germline, CDR1 SGHRS and CDR2 YFSETQ. The CDR3 is 15 residues long. The V segment lost 4 bases and the J segment 0 bases; nucleotides outside the gene matches: 3.

This clone was counted a single time. V is TRBV20-1 and J is TRBJ2-7; D remains ambiguous. This CDR3 is built from 11 residues. Trimming shortened V by 1 base and J by 6 bases, and 7 bases separated the two germline ends. The germline V gene has CDR1 DFQATT and CDR2 SNEGSKA (reference sequence). In DNA, the CDR3 is TGCAGTGCTAGAGGGAGTGGCGAGCAGTACTTC. It is translated as CSARGSGEQYF.

DNA of the CDR3: TGTGCCAGCAGTGTAGGGGAGGGTCAGCCCCAGCATTTT. Translating it yields CASSVGEGQPQHF. The genes are TRBV2 and TRBJ1-5; D is perhaps TRBD1 (5 bases). Looked up from germline, CDR1 is SNHLY and CDR2 is FYNNEI. Between the trimmed V and J ends, which lost 4 bases and 6 bases, there was a span of 10 bases. The CDR3 contains 13 residues.

This clone was observed a single time. The chain is built from TRBV27 and TRBJ1-2; D gene unclear. Germline lookup yields CDR1 MNHEY and CDR2 SMNVEV (reference sequence). The CDR3 runs 13 residues. V lost 6 bases and J 1 base, leaving 9 bases between the germline ends. CDR3 DNA sequence: TGTGCCAGCAGGGGGAGCGGTAACTATGGCTACACCTTC. Its protein product is CASRGSGNYGYTF.

The sample holds a few counts of this clone. The CDR3 region has the DNA TGTGCCAGCCGCAAAGATACGGGACTAGCGTCGAGTTCGCAGTTCTTC. Translated: CASRKDTGLASSSQFF. This rearrangement joins TRBV6-6 to TRBJ2-1, with TRBD2 matching over 10 bases. CDR3 length equals 16 residues. CDR1 is MNHNY, CDR2 SVGAGI, per germline (reference sequence). Trimming cost V 8 bases and J 12 bases; bases outside gene matches: 19.

The chain recombines TRBV10-3 with TRBJ1-1, with 7 positions matching TRBD1. The length of the CDR3 is 15 residues. V was clipped by 6 bases and J by 2 bases; unmatched bases: 9. CDR1 and CDR2 (germline): ENHRY, SYGVKD. This CDR3 reads CAISVTGVGNTEAFF. The CDR3 DNA reads as TGTGCCATCAGCGTAACAGGGGTAGGAAACACTGAAGCTTTCTTT.

The V and J genes are TRBV7-6 and TRBJ1-6; TRBD1 aligns across 7 bases. CDR1 and CDR2 from the germline V gene are SGHVS and FNYEAQ. The CDR3 is 15 residues long. V dropped 5 bases and J dropped 7; count of bases not matched to a gene: 8. This chain's CDR3 is CASSLQTGPNSPLHF. The CDR3 DNA sequence: TGTGCCAGCAGCCTACAGACAGGGCCGAATTCACCCCTCCACTTT. The entire variable domain, with the rest obtained from reference TRBV7-6 and TRBJ1-6, is as follows: GAGVSQSPRYKVTKRGQDVALRCDPISGHVSLYWYRQALGQGPEFLTYFNYEAQQDKSGLPNDRFSAERPEGSISTLTIQRTEQRDSAMYRCASSLQTGPNSPLHFGNGTRLTVT.

The V call is TRBV5-4, the J call TRBJ1-2, with 7 bases identical to TRBD1. There are 15 residues in the CDR3. CDR1 and CDR2 (germline): SGHNT, YYREEE (reference sequence). The junction had 11 bases not matched to a gene; V was cut back by 2 bases and J by 7 bases. The DNA of the CDR3 is TGTGCCAGCAGCTTCCCGGACAGGCCCCGAGGTGGCTACACCTTC. It translates to CASSFPDRPRGGYTF. Variable domain in full (rest from reference TRBV5-4 and TRBJ1-2): ETGVTQSPTHLIKTRGQQVTLRCSSQSGHNTVSWYQQALGQGPQFIFQYYREEENGRGNFPPRFSGLQFPNYSSELNVNALELDDSALYLCASSFPDRPRGGYTFGSGTRLTVV.